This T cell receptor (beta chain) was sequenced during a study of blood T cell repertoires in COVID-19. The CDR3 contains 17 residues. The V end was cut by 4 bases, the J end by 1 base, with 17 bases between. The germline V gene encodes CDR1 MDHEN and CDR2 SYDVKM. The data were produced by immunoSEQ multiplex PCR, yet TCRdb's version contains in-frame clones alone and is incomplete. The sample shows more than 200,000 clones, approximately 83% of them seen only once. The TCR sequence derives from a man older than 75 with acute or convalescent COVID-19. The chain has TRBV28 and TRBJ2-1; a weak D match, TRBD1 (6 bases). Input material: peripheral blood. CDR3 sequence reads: CASSWTFGTPSYNEQFF. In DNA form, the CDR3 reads TGTGCCAGCAGTTGGACCTTCGGGACACCTTCCTACAATGAGCAGTTCTTC. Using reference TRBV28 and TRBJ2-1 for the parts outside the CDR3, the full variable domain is DVKVTQSSRYLVKRTGEKVFLECVQDMDHENMFWYRQDPGLGLRLIYFSYDVKMKEKGDIPEGYSVSREKKERFSLILESASTNQTSMYLCASSWTFGTPSYNEQFFGPGTRLTVL.